This is a list of T cell receptor beta chains from one sample in a study of graft-versus-host responses after intestinal transplantation. The table came from immunoSEQ multiplex PCR; TCRdb's copy has only in-frame clones and leaves some out. The repertoire has 45,000 to 55,000 clones, 91% of them found once; the top ten carry approximately 5.1%. The specimen comprised PBMCs, sampled 650 to 670 days after intestinal transplant. These receptors came from a human patient who received an intestinal transplant, so some T cells may come from the graft donor. Each CDR3 is given without its conserved first and last residue. A D gene is named only where the DNA matches it firmly.

>TRBV6-1|13|-
ASSERGQQDYEQY
>TRBV5-6|13|-
ASSPGLISSYEQY
>TRBV30|12|-
AWSVLYLAEEQF
>TRBV4-1|13|TRBD2
ASSQEGLAAYEQY
>TRBV5-6|12|TRBD1
ASSLPGQAYGYT
>TRBV11-2|12|TRBD1
ASSWDRGTNEQF
>TRBV19|12|-
ASSSQGTAGELF
>TRBV7-9|12|-
ASSLGGVYTEAF
>TRBV6-6|12|-
ASSYRTGVGEQY
>TRBV28|11|-
ASSLGQSYGYT
>TRBV6-5|10|-
ASSRTAHEQY
>TRBV6-1|11|-
ASSPTGYQPQH
>TRBV7-6|15|TRBD1
ASSHTSGQGFQNEQF
>TRBV6-5|14|-
ASSYSISGGEETQY
>TRBV11-2|13|-
ASSPIGPGPGELF
>TRBV27|11|-
ASSLGRGYEQY
>TRBV11-2|11|-
ASRQTMNTEAF
>TRBV6-5|13|TRBD2
ASSSPGGPYNEQF
>TRBV30|13|-
AWSAIGGTSYEQY
>TRBV18|13|TRBD1
ASSPIGQGAYEQY
>TRBV6-1|15|-
ASSDGSWITVDETQY
>TRBV10-2|12|-
ASSEALRQYEQY
>TRBV27|11|-
ASSQRGRGEQF
>TRBV5-4|13|TRBD1
ASSLLQGAYNEQF
>TRBV6-1|12|TRBD2
ASSEVGGRQTQY
>TRBV5-1|16|TRBD1
ASSLAMSRGRYNTEAF
>TRBV5-4|9|-
ASARGGTQY
>TRBV19|9|-
ASLEGYEQY
>TRBV4-1|15|TRBD2
ASSQGPAGASTDTQY
>TRBV20-1|6|-
SATPQY
>TRBV10-3|9|-
AISESTEAF
>TRBV21-1|14|-
ASSKRDRKKDTEAF
>TRBV6-5|13|-
ASSYRGGRAYGYT
>TRBV6-5|11|-
ASSYSGTGELF
>TRBV7-9|12|-
ASSLGRPGTEAF